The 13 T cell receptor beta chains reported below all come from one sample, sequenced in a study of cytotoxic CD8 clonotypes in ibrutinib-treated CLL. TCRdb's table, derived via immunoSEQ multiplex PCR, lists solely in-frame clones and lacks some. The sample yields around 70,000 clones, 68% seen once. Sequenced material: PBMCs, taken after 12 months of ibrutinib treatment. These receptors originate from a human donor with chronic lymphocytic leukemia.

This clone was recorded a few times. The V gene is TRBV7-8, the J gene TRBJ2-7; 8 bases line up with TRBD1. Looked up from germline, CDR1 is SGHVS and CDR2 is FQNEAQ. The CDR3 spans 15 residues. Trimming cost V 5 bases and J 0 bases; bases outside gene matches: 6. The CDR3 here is CASSNTGGLSYEQYF. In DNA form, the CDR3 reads TGTGCCAGCAGCAATACAGGGGGACTCTCCTACGAGCAGTACTTC.

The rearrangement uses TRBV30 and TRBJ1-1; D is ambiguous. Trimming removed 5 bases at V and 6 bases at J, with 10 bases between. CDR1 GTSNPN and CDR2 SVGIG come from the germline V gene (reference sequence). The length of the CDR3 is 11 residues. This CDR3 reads CAWRADAEAFF. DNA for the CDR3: TGTGCCTGGCGTGCCGACGCTGAAGCTTTCTTT.

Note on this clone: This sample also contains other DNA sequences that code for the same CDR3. The CDR3 bases are TGTGCCAGCAGAGACCGGGGGGAGACCCAGTACTTC. It specifies CASRDRGETQYF. This chain links TRBV7-7 with TRBJ2-5, with D perhaps matching TRBD2 (6 bases). The CDR3 consists of 12 residues. The germline CDR1 and CDR2 sequences are SSHAT and FNYEAQ (reference sequence). Trimming removed 6 bases from V and 5 bases from J, with 10 bases in between.

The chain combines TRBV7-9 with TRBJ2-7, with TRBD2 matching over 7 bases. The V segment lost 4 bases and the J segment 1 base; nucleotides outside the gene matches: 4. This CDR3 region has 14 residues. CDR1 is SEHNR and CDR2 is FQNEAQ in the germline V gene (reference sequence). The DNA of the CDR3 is TGTGCCAGCAGCTCAGCGGGGTATTCCTACGAGCAGTACTTC. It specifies CASSSAGYSYEQYF.

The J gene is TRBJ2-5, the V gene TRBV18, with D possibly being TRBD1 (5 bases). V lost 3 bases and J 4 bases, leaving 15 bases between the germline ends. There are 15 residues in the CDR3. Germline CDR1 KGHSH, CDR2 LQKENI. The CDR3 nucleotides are TGTGCCAGCTCACCGCCAGGGTTGGTAGGAGAGACCCAGTACTTC. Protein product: CASSPPGLVGETQYF.

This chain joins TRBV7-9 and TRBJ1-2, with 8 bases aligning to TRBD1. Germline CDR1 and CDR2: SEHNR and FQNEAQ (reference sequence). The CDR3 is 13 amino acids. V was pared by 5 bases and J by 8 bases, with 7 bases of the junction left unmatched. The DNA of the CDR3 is TGTGCCAGCAGCCCGTGGACAGGGCAGGGCTACACCTTC. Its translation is CASSPWTGQGYTF.

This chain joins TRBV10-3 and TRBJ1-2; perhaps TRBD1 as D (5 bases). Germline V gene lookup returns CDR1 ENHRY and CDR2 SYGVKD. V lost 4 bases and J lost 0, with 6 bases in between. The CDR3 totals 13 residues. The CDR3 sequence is CAISGGPNYGYTF. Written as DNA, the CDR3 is TGTGCCATCAGTGGGGGCCCTAACTATGGCTACACCTTC.

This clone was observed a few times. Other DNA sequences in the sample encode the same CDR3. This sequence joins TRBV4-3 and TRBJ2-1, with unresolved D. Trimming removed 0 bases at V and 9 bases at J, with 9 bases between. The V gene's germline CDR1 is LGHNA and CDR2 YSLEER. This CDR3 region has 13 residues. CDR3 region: CASSQDLGSEQFF. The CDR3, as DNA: TGCGCCAGCAGCCAAGATTTGGGATCTGAGCAGTTCTTC.

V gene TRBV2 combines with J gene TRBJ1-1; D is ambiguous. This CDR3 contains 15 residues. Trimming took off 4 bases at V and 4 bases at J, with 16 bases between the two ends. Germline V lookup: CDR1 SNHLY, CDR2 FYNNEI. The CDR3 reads CASSAPQILSTEAFF. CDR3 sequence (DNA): TGTGCCAGCAGTGCGCCCCAGATACTGAGCACTGAAGCTTTCTTT.

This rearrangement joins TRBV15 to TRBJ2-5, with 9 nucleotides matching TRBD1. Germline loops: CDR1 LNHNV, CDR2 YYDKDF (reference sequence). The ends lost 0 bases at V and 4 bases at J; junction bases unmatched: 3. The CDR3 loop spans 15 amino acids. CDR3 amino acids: CATSRDQTGGETQYF. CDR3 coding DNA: TGTGCCACCAGCAGAGATCAGACAGGGGGAGAGACCCAGTACTTC.

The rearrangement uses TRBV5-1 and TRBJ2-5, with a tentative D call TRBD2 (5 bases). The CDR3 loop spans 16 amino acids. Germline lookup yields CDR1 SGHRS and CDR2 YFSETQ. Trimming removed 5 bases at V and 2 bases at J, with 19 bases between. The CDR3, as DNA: TGCGCCAGCAGGGCAGGACGTTTACCGGGGCAAGAGACCCAGTACTTC. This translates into CASRAGRLPGQETQYF.

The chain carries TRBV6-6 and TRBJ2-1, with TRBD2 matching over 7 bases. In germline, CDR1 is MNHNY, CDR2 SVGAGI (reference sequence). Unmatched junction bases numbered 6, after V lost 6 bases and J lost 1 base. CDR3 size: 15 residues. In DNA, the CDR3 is TGTGCCAGCAGGGCCAGAGCGGGGTCCTACAATGAGCAGTTCTTC. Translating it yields CASRARAGSYNEQFF.

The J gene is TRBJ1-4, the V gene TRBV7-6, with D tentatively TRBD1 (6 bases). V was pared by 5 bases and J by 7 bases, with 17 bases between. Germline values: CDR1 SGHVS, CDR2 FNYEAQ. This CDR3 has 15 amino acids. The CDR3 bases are TGTGCCAGCAGCCACAACAGGGCCCTGGGTGAAAAACTGTTTTTT. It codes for CASSHNRALGEKLFF.